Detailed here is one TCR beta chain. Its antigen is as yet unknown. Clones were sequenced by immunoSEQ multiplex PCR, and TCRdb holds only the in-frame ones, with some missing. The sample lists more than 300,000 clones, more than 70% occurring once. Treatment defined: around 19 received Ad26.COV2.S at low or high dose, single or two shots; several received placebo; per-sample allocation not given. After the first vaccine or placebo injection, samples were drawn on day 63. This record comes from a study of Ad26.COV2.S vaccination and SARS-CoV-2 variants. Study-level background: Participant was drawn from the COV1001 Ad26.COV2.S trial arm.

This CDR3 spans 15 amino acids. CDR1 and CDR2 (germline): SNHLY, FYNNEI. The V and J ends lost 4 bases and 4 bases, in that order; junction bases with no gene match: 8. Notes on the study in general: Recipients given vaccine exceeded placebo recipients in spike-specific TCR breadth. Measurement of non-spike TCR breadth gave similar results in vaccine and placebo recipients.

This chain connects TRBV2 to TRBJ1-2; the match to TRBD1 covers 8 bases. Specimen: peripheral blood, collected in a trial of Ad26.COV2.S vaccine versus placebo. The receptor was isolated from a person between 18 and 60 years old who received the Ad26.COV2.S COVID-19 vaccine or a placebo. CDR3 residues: CASSVVAGGTYGYTF. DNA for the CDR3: TGTGCCAGCAGTGTGGTGGCAGGGGGCACCTATGGCTACACCTTC.